This TCR beta chain was identified during a study of T cell responses to AZD1222 COVID-19 vaccine listed by TCRdb under 2021. Concerning the study at large: AZD1222 recipients given second doses at about 4 weeks or at about 12 weeks were pooled, since spike-specific TCR depth and breadth were not found to differ between the two schedules. A total of approximately 230 trial participants underwent TCR sequencing, of whom 200 to 220 received two doses of AZD1222 and 26 received two doses of the MenACWY control vaccine. Trial participants were enrolled by age into subgroups of 18-55, 56-69 and 70-plus years, and roughly 150, 30 and 60 TCR-sequenced participants, respectively, were included in these subgroups. Broad study findings and their caveats: Because no samples from the day 14 peak response were available, repertoires could be characterized only after the peak T cell response. Reportedly, close to half of the unique spike-specific TCRs recognized epitopes lying outside the regions that are mutated in the B.1.351 and B.1.1.7 variants. The whole spike protein was spanned by vaccine-associated CD4 TCRs, and dominant responses were seen in regions 160-218 and 743-854. The 56-69-year group was small, and its depth increase did not reach significance, likely because of low power. Conclusions about previously exposed vaccinees were limited because only six or seven AZD1222 recipients were SARS-CoV-2 seropositive at baseline. A significant rise in spike-specific TCR breadth and depth was observed after two AZD1222 doses relative to day 0 and relative to MenACWY recipients. Participants were mostly white British, with more females than males. The authors suggested clonal diversity may have been underestimated.

The CDR3 regions of human TCRbeta chains were subjected to immunosequencing. Per the original workflow: Repertoire TCRs were checked for matches against a reference library of SARS-CoV-2-specific TCRs that had been generated using the MIRA antigen-specificity platform. Breadth was defined as the fraction of unique TCRs that were SARS-CoV-2-associated. Depth was defined as the fraction of total T cells that were SARS-CoV-2-associated. Using the MIRA data, each spike-specific TCR was mapped to the spike region that the TCR reacts to and placed in a CD4 or CD8 class. Log10-transformed breadth and depth values were compared by one-way ANOVA with Sidak's multiple comparisons tests. The table was pulled from immuneACCESS by TCRdb, which kept in-frame rearrangements only. Such tables lose some clones; where checked, under half of the loss comes from unresolved V genes, and the rest has no known cause. For V, J and clone size, that table is used; D and trimming come from the DNA. The sample contains around 60,000 clones, about 87% of them found a single time. Around 4.9% of the sample is held by the ten biggest clonotypes.

This clone was counted once. Its antigen remains undetermined. Per-base qualities were not stored, and no clone one base away is much larger. CDR1 and CDR2 (MNHEY, SVGAGI) derive from the germline V gene. V is reduced by 5 bases and J by 4 bases, leaving a spacing of 17 bases between them. The CDR3 measures 15 amino acids from cysteine to phenylalanine. Here the CDR3 DNA is all that survives: 45 bases in frame from base 1. Per the publication, the time point label means: baseline before first vaccination. Vaccinee samples were obtained from the UK trials COV001 and COV002, which included a single-blind randomized controlled phase 2/3 trial of AZD1222 (ChAdOx1 nCoV-19) in healthy adults. For TCRbeta chain sequencing, PBMC samples from trial participants were taken at day 0 and at day 28 after the second dose.

The sequence was collected from an adult in good health. Source: peripheral blood, taken on day 0 of AZD1222 vaccination. The rearrangement combines TRBV6-5 with TRBJ1-2; possibly the D gene is TRBD1, per 5 matching bases. At the DNA level, the sequence is TGTGCCAGCAGTCCCCGGGACGCAAGGACCTATGGCTACACCTTC. Its amino acids are CASSPRDARTYGYTF.